What follows are 16 T cell receptor beta chains derived from one specimen sequenced in a study of post-analysis software for immune sequencing data. Study results and limitations: Compared with controls, patients had more of roughly five TRBV segments, including TRBV5-6, TRBV5-1 and TRBV20-1.

Unique molecular identifiers were carried by the TCR beta cDNA libraries. TCRdb reprocessed the PCR reads via MiXCR and lists one record per CDR3 protein. Altogether more than 450,000 distinct CDR3 sequences are present, about a third being singletons, with the ten largest covering approximately 5.4%. The antigens for these receptors are not known. The sequenced sample was blood. These receptors were obtained from a girl under 18 with multiple sclerosis.

The chain has TRBV20-1 and TRBJ2-1, with D tentatively TRBD1 or TRBD2 (7 bases each). The CDR3 loop spans 16 amino acids. The germline gives CDR1 DFQATT, CDR2 SNEGSKA (reference sequence). V was shortened by 6 bases and J by 0 bases, with 18 bases between the two germline ends. The CDR3, as DNA: TGCAGTGCGGGAGGGGGCCTTGCCAGCTCCTACAATGAGCAGTTCTTC. Translation: CSAGGGLASSYNEQFF.

This clonotype has more than one count but fewer than ten. The chain carries TRBV11-3 and TRBJ1-1; D unresolved. V lost 1 base to trimming and J lost 1 base, with 7 bases between them. The CDR3 sequence is 14 residues long. The V gene's germline CDR1 is SGHNT and CDR2 YENEEA. The chain's CDR3 is CASSLGPGNTEAFF. The CDR3 coding sequence is TGTGCCAGCAGCTTAGGGCCGGGGAACACTGAAGCTTTCTTT.

The chain uses TRBV20-1 and TRBJ2-6; D uncertain. This CDR3 contains 15 residues. Germline CDR1 reads DFQATT; CDR2 reads SNEGSKA (reference sequence). The ends were cut back, 2 bases at V and 1 base at J, with 9 bases in the middle. The CDR3: CSARHPASGANVLTF. CDR3 coding DNA: TGCAGTGCTAGACACCCAGCATCTGGGGCCAACGTCCTGACTTTC.

This chain joins TRBV7-2 and TRBJ1-1; D call uncertain. With 0 bases removed from V and 1 base from J, the gap between germline ends came to 12 bases. CDR3 length: 16 amino acids. From germline, CDR1 is SGHTA and CDR2 FQGNSA. The CDR3 sequence: CASSLARRNRNTEAFF. CDR3 nucleotide sequence: TGTGCCAGCAGCTTAGCACGAAGGAATCGGAACACTGAAGCTTTCTTT.

This rearrangement joins TRBV7-9 to TRBJ1-1; possible D gene TRBD1, 6 bases. The CDR3 spans 14 residues. Germline CDR1 and CDR2: SEHNR and FQNEAQ (reference sequence). V lost 2 bases, J lost 1 base, and 8 bases lay in between. CDR3 nucleotide sequence: TGTGCCAGCAGCTTATCGGACAGGAACACTGAAGCTTTCTTT. Amino acid sequence: CASSLSDRNTEAFF.

In its sample, this clonotype was seen many times. The rearrangement joins TRBV4-2 to TRBJ2-1; the D is unclear. The V gene lost 4 bases and the J gene lost 8 bases, with 9 bases spanning the gap. The germline gives CDR1 LGHNA, CDR2 YNFKEQ. There are 12 residues in the CDR3. The CDR3 here is CASSRTQHEQFF. Here the CDR3 DNA reads TGTGCCAGCAGCCGCACCCAACATGAGCAGTTCTTC.

The rearrangement joins TRBV20-1 to TRBJ2-1, with D possibly being TRBD2 (7 bases). From germline, CDR1 is DFQATT and CDR2 SNEGSKA (reference sequence). This CDR3 comprises 16 residues. V was pared by 1 base and J by 4 bases, with 17 bases between. The CDR3 here is CSARVRGRGLYNEQFF. The CDR3, as DNA: TGCAGTGCTAGAGTACGGGGGCGGGGGTTATACAATGAGCAGTTCTTC.

This clonotype has more than one count but fewer than ten. V usage is TRBV9 and J usage is TRBJ2-5; 9 bases align to TRBD1. This CDR3 is built from 16 residues. J gave up 2 bases and V 0 bases, and 5 bases lay outside the gene matches. Germline V gives CDR1 SGDLS, CDR2 YYNGEE. Here the CDR3 DNA reads TGTGCCAGCAGCGTAGCTGGGGACAGGGTTCAAGAGACCCAGTACTTC. Its translation is CASSVAGDRVQETQYF.

The V and J genes are TRBV3-1 and TRBJ2-5; D not resolved. V shed 4 bases and J shed 2 bases, with 14 bases lying between them. Germline loops: CDR1 LGHDT, CDR2 YNNKEL (reference sequence). The CDR3 runs to 15 residues. CDR3 sequence reads: CASSPRGARQETQYF. The CDR3 DNA follows: TGTGCCAGCAGCCCCCGTGGAGCGAGACAAGAGACCCAGTACTTC.

The chain carries TRBV6-5 and TRBJ1-6; D remains unclear. The length of the CDR3 is 17 residues. CDR1 is MNHEY and CDR2 is SVGAGI in the germline V gene. Trimming took off 0 bases at V and 8 bases at J, with 17 bases between the two ends. The CDR3 sequence is CASSYSRRRPRDSPLHF. DNA of the CDR3: TGTGCCAGCAGTTACTCGAGGAGACGACCGAGGGATTCACCCCTCCACTTT.

The rearrangement joins TRBV7-9 to TRBJ1-1, with D uncertain. The CDR3 spans 11 residues. Looked up from germline, CDR1 is SEHNR and CDR2 is FQNEAQ (reference sequence). Trimming removed 8 bases at V and 2 bases at J, with 6 bases between. Here the CDR3 DNA reads TGTGCCAGCGGATTAAACACTGAAGCTTTCTTT. Amino acid sequence: CASGLNTEAFF.

The chain couples TRBV5-1 to TRBJ1-1; D unresolved. Deletions cut 4 bases from V and 3 bases from J, with 16 bases between. Germline V gives CDR1 SGHRS, CDR2 YFSETQ. CDR3 length: 15 residues. The CDR3 bases are TGCGCCAGCAGCCCCGACGGTAGAAGTTACACTGAAGCTTTCTTT. This codes for CASSPDGRSYTEAFF.

This clonotype was counted a single time. The CDR3 nucleotides are TGCAGCGTTGCCCACATGAACACTGAAGCTTTCTTT. Protein: CSVAHMNTEAFF. The chain is built from TRBV29-1 and TRBJ1-1; D is uncertain. Trimming removed 4 bases at V and 0 bases at J, with 6 bases between. There are 12 residues in the CDR3. From germline, CDR1 is SQVTM and CDR2 ANQGSEA.

This clonotype turned up a few times. V is TRBV12-5 and J is TRBJ2-3, with D perhaps TRBD2 (5 bases). There are 12 residues in the CDR3. V lost 9 bases and J 0 bases, leaving 7 bases between the germline ends. Per germline, CDR1 LGHNT and CDR2 FRNRAP. As DNA, the CDR3 is TGTGCTAGCGGGGTTAGCACAGATACGCAGTATTTT. Its protein is CASGVSTDTQYF. The full variable domain, with the rest looked up from reference TRBV12-5 and TRBJ2-3, is DARVTQTPRHKVTEMGQEVTMRCQPILGHNTVFWYRQTMMQGLELLAYFRNRAPLDDSGMPKDRFSAEMPDATLATLKIQPSEPRDSAVYFCASGVSTDTQYFGPGTRLTVL.

The rearrangement links TRBV7-8 to TRBJ2-5; D is undetermined. The V and J ends lost 2 bases and 1 base respectively, with 17 bases between them. Germline V gene lookup returns CDR1 SGHVS and CDR2 FQNEAQ. This CDR3 is built from 17 residues. The DNA for the CDR3 is TGTGCCAGCAGCTTACTCGCCTCCCCAATCCTCCAAGAGACCCAGTACTTC. Its protein product is CASSLLASPILQETQYF.

The sample holds a few counts of this clonotype. The gene calls are TRBV12-3 or TRBV12-4 and TRBJ2-1; no firm D call. V lost 6 bases to trimming and J lost 0 bases, with 9 bases between them. The CDR3 has 14 amino acids. CDR3 region: CASSPQSSYNEQFF. The CDR3 DNA sequence: TGTGCCAGCAGCCCCCAGAGCTCCTACAATGAGCAGTTCTTC.